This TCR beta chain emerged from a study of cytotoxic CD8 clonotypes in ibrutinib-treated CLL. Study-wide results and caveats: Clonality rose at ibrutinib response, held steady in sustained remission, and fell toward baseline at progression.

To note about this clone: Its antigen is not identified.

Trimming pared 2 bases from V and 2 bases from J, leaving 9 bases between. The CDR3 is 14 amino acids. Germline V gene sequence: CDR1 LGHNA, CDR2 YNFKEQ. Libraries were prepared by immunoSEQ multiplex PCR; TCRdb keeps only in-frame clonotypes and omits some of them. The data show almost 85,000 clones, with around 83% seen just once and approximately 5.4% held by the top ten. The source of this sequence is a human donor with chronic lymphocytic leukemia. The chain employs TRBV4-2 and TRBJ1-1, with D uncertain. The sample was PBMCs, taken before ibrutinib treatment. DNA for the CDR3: TGTGCCAGCAGCCAATACACGATAAACACTGAAGCTTTCTTT. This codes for CASSQYTINTEAFF.